This TCR beta chain was sequenced for a study of cytomegalovirus exposure and HLA in healthy donors. Overall study findings and caveats: The authors listed roughly 150 TCR beta chains as cytomegalovirus-associated.

Produced via immunoSEQ multiplex PCR; TCRdb's table is partial and in-frame only. The sample contains about 120,000 clones, approximately 87% of which appear only once. As for this clone: Its specificity is unknown.

These donors were members of the approximately 120-subject validation cohort, a group separate from the approximately 680-subject first cohort. The germline CDR1 and CDR2 sequences are LGHNA and YNFKEQ. CDR3 length: 15 amino acids. Trimming removed 0 bases from V and 2 bases from J, with 10 bases in between. The TCR comes from a woman under 30 in good health and CMV-seropositive. The chain combines TRBV4-2 with TRBJ1-2; a possible D gene is TRBD1 (6 bases). The sequenced sample was PBMCs. The CDR3 reads CASSQEGQGNYGYTF. The DNA for the CDR3 is TGTGCCAGCAGCCAAGAAGGTCAGGGGAACTATGGCTACACCTTC.